This passage covers 19 T cell receptor beta chains from one sample sequenced in a study of T cells in Graves' hyperthyroidism and ophthalmopathy. From RNA transcripts, TCR beta CDR3 regions were amplified. A set of HTBI primers served as the primers for a first-round RT-PCR of the TCR CDR3. One entry per CDR3 protein, called by TCRdb with MiXCR from the multiplex PCR reads. The sample has hundreds of thousands of distinct CDR3 sequences; approximately 13% are singletons. Sequencing used blood. The receptors here all came from a young woman with Graves' hyperthyroidism.

The V gene is TRBV27, the J gene TRBJ2-3, with TRBD2 matching over 10 bases. The junction had 3 bases not matched to a gene; V was cut back by 2 bases and J by 1 base. This CDR3 contains 16 residues. CDR1 and CDR2 from the germline V gene are MNHEY and SMNVEV (reference sequence). In nucleotides, the CDR3 is TGTGCCAGCAGTTTACCGGGGACTAGCGGCACAGATACGCAGTATTTT. This gives the protein CASSLPGTSGTDTQYF.

Ten or more counts support this clonotype. CDR3 amino acids: CASSFGLVTGGTGQYF. In DNA form, the CDR3 reads TGTGCCAGCAGTTTTGGTCTAGTGACAGGGGGTACGGGGCAGTACTTC. The chain uses TRBV12-3 or TRBV12-4 and TRBJ2-7, with 9 bases that match TRBD1. V shed 3 bases, J shed 9 bases, and the junction held 15 bases outside the gene matches. The CDR3 consists of 16 residues.

This clonotype was picked up a small number of times. The rearrangement links TRBV18 to TRBJ1-3; the D gene is possibly TRBD1 (5 bases). The V gene's germline CDR1 is KGHSH and CDR2 LQKENI. V was shortened by 0 bases and J by 5 bases, with 11 bases between the two germline ends. The CDR3 loop spans 15 amino acids. CDR3 DNA sequence: TGTGCCAGCTCACCACCATCAGGGTTCAGAAACACCATATATTTT. Its protein product is CASSPPSGFRNTIYF. Looking up the rest from reference TRBV18 and TRBJ1-3 gives the full variable domain: NAGVMQNPRHLVRRRGQEARLRCSPMKGHSHVYWYRQLPEEGLKFMVYLQKENIIDESGMPKERFSAEFPKEGPSILRIQQVVRGDSAAYFCASSPPSGFRNTIYFGEGSWLTVV.

The V call is TRBV9, the J call TRBJ1-1; D call uncertain. There are 14 residues in the CDR3. V lost 3 bases and J 3 bases, leaving 12 bases between the germline ends. CDR1 is SGDLS, CDR2 YYNGEE, per germline. The chain's CDR3 is CASSATDGYTEAFF. CDR3 coding DNA: TGTGCCAGCAGCGCTACGGACGGCTACACTGAAGCTTTCTTT. The full variable domain, completed using reference TRBV9 and TRBJ1-1, is DSGVTQTPKHLITATGQRVTLRCSPRSGDLSVYWYQQSLDQGLQFLIQYYNGEERAKGNILERFSAQQFPDLHSELNLSSLELGDSALYFCASSATDGYTEAFFGQGTRLTVV.

The sample holds many counts of this clonotype. CDR3 amino acids: CASSLDRGANFYGYTF. Here the CDR3 DNA reads TGTGCCAGCAGTTTAGACAGGGGCGCCAATTTCTATGGCTACACCTTC. V gene TRBV27 combines with J gene TRBJ1-2; TRBD1 agrees at 8 bases. The J segment lost 4 bases and the V segment lost 2 bases, leaving 9 bases of the junction unmatched. Germline V gives CDR1 MNHEY, CDR2 SMNVEV (reference sequence). This CDR3 is built from 16 residues.

At least ten counts were recorded for this clonotype. The chain carries TRBV7-2 and TRBJ2-7; D gene ambiguous. Germline assignment: CDR1 SGHTA and CDR2 FQGNSA. The CDR3 is 12 residues long. With 2 bases removed from V and 3 bases from J, the gap between germline ends came to 5 bases. CDR3 loop: CASSLYGYEQYF. CDR3 bases: TGTGCCAGCAGCTTATACGGCTACGAGCAGTACTTC.

The sample holds many counts of this clonotype. The chain uses TRBV28 and TRBJ1-5; D is perhaps TRBD1 (5 bases). CDR3 length: 17 residues. The V end was cut by 5 bases, the J end by 3 bases, with 20 bases between. From germline, CDR1 is MDHEN and CDR2 SYDVKM. Here the CDR3 DNA reads TGTGCCAGCAGTCCAAGAAGAGTGGGGCCTAACAATCAGCCCCAGCATTTT. It is translated as CASSPRRVGPNNQPQHF.

This clonotype was detected many times. The rearrangement joins TRBV20-1 to TRBJ1-4, with 9 nucleotides matching TRBD1. V trimming: 0 bases; J trimming: 5 bases; junction bases outside the gene matches: 10. The germline V gene encodes CDR1 DFQATT and CDR2 SNEGSKA (reference sequence). This CDR3 region has 17 residues. The CDR3 reads CSARDLSLDRGNEKLFF. CDR3 sequence (DNA): TGCAGTGCTAGAGATCTGAGCCTGGACAGGGGAAATGAAAAACTGTTTTTT.

This clonotype was counted between two and nine times. J is TRBJ1-5 and V is TRBV30, with a possible D match to TRBD1 (5 bases). Germline-derived CDR1 and CDR2 are GTSNPN and SVGIG (reference sequence). CDR3 size: 13 residues. V was trimmed by 2 bases and J by 4 bases, leaving 9 bases between them. The CDR3 DNA sequence: TGTGCCTGGAGTTATCAGGGTAATCAGCCCCAGCATTTT. Its translation: CAWSYQGNQPQHF.

This clonotype was seen many times. The gene calls are TRBV27 and TRBJ1-5, with 7 bases matching TRBD1. Germline V gene lookup returns CDR1 MNHEY and CDR2 SMNVEV (reference sequence). The CDR3 is made up of 14 amino acids. The J segment lost 3 bases and the V segment lost 5 bases, leaving 4 bases of the junction unmatched. This CDR3 reads CASSRTGINQPQHF. CDR3 sequence (DNA): TGTGCCAGCAGTCGGACAGGCATCAATCAGCCCCAGCATTTT.

This clonotype showed up many times. The chain couples TRBV28 to TRBJ2-6; 7 bases agree with TRBD1. The V gene end was trimmed by 6 bases and the J gene end by 0 bases; junction bases not matched to a gene: 5. CDR1 and CDR2 (germline): MDHEN, SYDVKM. The CDR3 contains 16 residues. The CDR3 region is CASSHRGPSGANVLTF. CDR3 nucleotide sequence: TGTGCCAGCAGCCACAGGGGCCCCTCTGGGGCCAACGTCCTGACTTTC.

J is TRBJ2-6 and V is TRBV12-3 or TRBV12-4; D could derive from TRBD1 or TRBD2 (5 bases each). V was clipped by 3 bases and J by 2 bases, with 5 bases between them. The CDR3 covers 14 residues. As DNA, the CDR3 is TGTGCCAGCAGTTTGGGGGCTGGGGCCAACGTCCTGACTTTC. It codes for CASSLGAGANVLTF.

V is TRBV6-2 or TRBV6-3 and J is TRBJ2-5, with 11 bases that match TRBD2. The CDR3 extends over 17 amino acids. Unmatched junction bases numbered 14, after V lost 6 bases and J lost 5 bases. Germline V CDR1 and CDR2: MNHEY, SVGEGT. The CDR3 coding sequence is TGTGCCAGCAGACTAGCGGGAGCCCCGGGGGGCGGGGAGACCCAGTACTTC. This sequence encodes CASRLAGAPGGGETQYF.

This clonotype has more than one count but fewer than ten. A much bigger clone sits one base away, suggesting this may be a read error. The rearrangement uses TRBV5-1 and TRBJ2-1; 7 bases match TRBD2. There are 17 residues in the CDR3. Germline V lookup: CDR1 SGHRS, CDR2 YFSETQ. The CDR3 sequence: CASSLRAGRNSYNEQLF. CDR3 in DNA: TGCGCCAGCAGCTTGAGAGCGGGACGAAACTCCTACAATGAGCAGCTCTTC.

Concerning this clonotype: Just one base apart from a much larger clone, this may be a read error. This chain uses TRBV7-8 with TRBJ1-4; 8 bases map to TRBD1. This CDR3 is built from 16 residues. Germline assignment: CDR1 SGHVS and CDR2 FQNEAQ. V was pared by 3 bases and J by 3 bases, with 6 bases of the junction left unmatched. CDR3 in DNA: TGTGCCAGCAGCTTGAGACAGGGGAGAGCTAATGAAAAACTGTTTTTT. Translated, it gives CASSLRQGRANEKLFF.

This clonotype was picked up many times. CDR3 protein: CASSQDKRQRGTDTQYF. The CDR3 nucleotides read TGTGCCAGCAGCCAAGACAAAAGACAGAGGGGCACAGATACGCAGTATTTT. This rearrangement joins TRBV3-1 to TRBJ2-3; D possibly uses TRBD1 or TRBD2 (5 bases each). Trimming cost V 0 bases and J 1 base, with 14 bases left between them. Germline V gene sequence: CDR1 LGHDT, CDR2 YNNKEL (reference sequence). This CDR3 spans 17 amino acids.

This clonotype showed up many times. The CDR3: CASSLGGASGGPETQYF. The CDR3, as DNA: TGCGCCAGCAGCCTCGGGGGTGCTAGCGGGGGGCCGGAGACCCAGTACTTC. The V call is TRBV5-1, the J call TRBJ2-5, with 11 bases fitting TRBD2. J lost 5 bases, V lost 4 bases, and 13 bases had no gene match. The V gene's germline CDR1 is SGHRS and CDR2 YFSETQ. CDR3 length equals 17 residues. Looking up the rest from reference TRBV5-1 and TRBJ2-5 gives the full variable domain: KAGVTQTPRYLIKTRGQQVTLSCSPISGHRSVSWYQQTPGQGLQFLFEYFSETQRNKGNFPGRFSGRQFSNSRSEMNVSTLELGDSALYLCASSLGGASGGPETQYFGPGTRLLVL.

The chain combines TRBV15 with TRBJ2-1; a possible D gene is TRBD1 (6 bases). Germline values: CDR1 LNHNV, CDR2 YYDKDF (reference sequence). The CDR3 loop spans 17 amino acids. V was shortened by 0 bases and J by 3 bases, with 15 bases between the two germline ends. The CDR3 is CATSRDADSPIYNEQFF. DNA of the CDR3: TGTGCCACCAGCAGAGACGCGGACAGCCCTATCTACAATGAGCAGTTCTTC.

The chain employs TRBV3-1 and TRBJ1-5, with no clear D. Between the trimmed V and J ends, which lost 3 bases and 0 bases, there was a span of 6 bases. The CDR3 has 14 amino acids. Germline assignment: CDR1 LGHDT and CDR2 YNNKEL (reference sequence). CDR3 sequence: CASSHYHSNQPQHF. The CDR3 nucleotides read TGTGCCAGCAGCCACTATCATAGCAATCAGCCCCAGCATTTT. Full variable domain (outside the CDR3, taken from reference TRBV3-1 and TRBJ1-5): DTAVSQTPKYLVTQMGNDKSIKCEQNLGHDTMYWYKQDSKKFLKIMFSYNNKELIINETVPNRFSPKSPDKAHLNLHINSLELGDSAVYFCASSHYHSNQPQHFGDGTRLSIL.